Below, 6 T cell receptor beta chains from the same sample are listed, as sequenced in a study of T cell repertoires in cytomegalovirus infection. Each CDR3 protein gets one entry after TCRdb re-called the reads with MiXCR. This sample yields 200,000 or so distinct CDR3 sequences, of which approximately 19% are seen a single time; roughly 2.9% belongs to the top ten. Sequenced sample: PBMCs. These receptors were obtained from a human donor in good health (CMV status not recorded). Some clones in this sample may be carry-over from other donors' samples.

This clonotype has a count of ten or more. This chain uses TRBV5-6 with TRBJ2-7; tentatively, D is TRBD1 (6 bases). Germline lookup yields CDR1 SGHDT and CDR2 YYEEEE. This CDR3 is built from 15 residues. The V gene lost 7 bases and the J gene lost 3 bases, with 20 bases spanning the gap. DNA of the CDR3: TGTGCCAGCCGATACCATACAGGGCTGATCTACGAGCAGTACTTC. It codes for CASRYHTGLIYEQYF.

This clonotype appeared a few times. The CDR3 nucleotides read TGTGCCAGCAGTGAGGAGGTCCCTCCCTATGGCTACACCTTC. This encodes CASSEEVPPYGYTF. The chain couples TRBV25-1 to TRBJ1-2; D not certain. V dropped 3 bases and J dropped 4 bases, with 12 bases sitting between them. CDR3 length: 14 residues. CDR1 is MGHDK and CDR2 is SYGVNS in the germline V gene.

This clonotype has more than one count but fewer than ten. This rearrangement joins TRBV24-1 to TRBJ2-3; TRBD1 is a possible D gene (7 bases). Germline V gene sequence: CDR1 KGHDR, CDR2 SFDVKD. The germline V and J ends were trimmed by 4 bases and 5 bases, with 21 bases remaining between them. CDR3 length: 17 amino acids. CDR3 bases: TGTGCCACCAGTGACCGGGCCCTAGCAGGGGGGAGAGATACGCAGTATTTT. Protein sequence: CATSDRALAGGRDTQYF.

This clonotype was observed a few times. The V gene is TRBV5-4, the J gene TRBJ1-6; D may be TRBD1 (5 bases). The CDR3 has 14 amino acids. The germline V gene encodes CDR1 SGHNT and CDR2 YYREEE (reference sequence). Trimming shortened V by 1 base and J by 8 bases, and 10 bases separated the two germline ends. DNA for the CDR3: TGTGCCAGCAGCTTGCAGGGTCTCGATTCACCCCTCCACTTT. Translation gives CASSLQGLDSPLHF.

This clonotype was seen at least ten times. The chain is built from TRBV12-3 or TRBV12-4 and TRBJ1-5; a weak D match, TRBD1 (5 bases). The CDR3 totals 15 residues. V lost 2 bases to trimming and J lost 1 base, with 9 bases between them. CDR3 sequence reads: CASSLLRGSNQPQHF. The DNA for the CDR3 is TGTGCCAGCAGTTTACTTCGGGGGAGCAATCAGCCCCAGCATTTT.

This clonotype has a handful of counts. CDR3 residues: CASSQDKSGGSVYTDTQYF. CDR3 DNA sequence: TGCGCCAGCAGCCAAGATAAGAGCGGGGGCTCCGTTTACACAGATACGCAGTATTTT. The J gene is TRBJ2-3, the V gene TRBV4-1; 8 nucleotides agree with TRBD2. Germline V lookup: CDR1 MGHRA, CDR2 YSYEKL. The CDR3 runs to 19 residues. V shed 0 bases and J 2 bases; nucleotides not matched to a gene: 13.